This entry describes one T cell receptor beta chain. The entry originates in a study of T cells after yellow fever vaccination. TCRdb called the 5' RACE reads again in MiXCR, with one record for every CDR3 protein. This sample carries about 120,000 distinct CDR3 sequences, roughly 15% of them seen once, and the ten largest clones take about 42%. Germline V gene data show CDR1 as MNHEY and CDR2 as SVGEGT. Losses at the gene ends were 5 bases for V and 1 base for J; bases not matched to a gene: 4. This CDR3 has 14 residues. Sequenced here: CD8+ T cells sorted from PBMCs, sampled 5 days after the yellow fever booster vaccination. The V call is TRBV6-2 or TRBV6-3, the J call TRBJ1-1, with 7 bases matching TRBD1. The TCR sequence derives from a man aged 18 to 30 who received the YFV17D yellow fever vaccine. CDR3 nucleotides: TGTGCCAGCAGTCGCTGGACAGGGAACACTGAAGCTTTCTTT. Translation: CASSRWTGNTEAFF.